This T cell receptor (beta chain) was captured by sequencing in a study of post-analysis software for immune sequencing data. The TCR beta cDNA libraries carried unique molecular identifiers. Once roughly 0.85 to 11 million T cells were used, approximately 520,000 cDNA molecules resulted. TCRdb called the PCR reads again in MiXCR, with one record for every CDR3 protein. This sample has approximately 690,000 distinct CDR3 sequences; approximately 60% occur once, and the top ten carry approximately 10%. General observations from the study: The study found TRBV5-6, TRBV5-1 and TRBV20-1 among roughly 5 TRBV segments more frequent in patients than controls.

Note on this clonotype: Its cognate antigen is unknown.

The CDR3 runs to 16 residues. Germline V CDR1 and CDR2: SGHTA, FQGTGA. The V and J ends lost 5 bases and 1 base respectively, with 17 bases between them. The receptor was isolated from a girl aged 2-10 years with multiple sclerosis. This chain uses TRBV7-3 with TRBJ2-5; maybe TRBD1 (6 bases). Sequenced sample: blood. CDR3 sequence reads: CASSTLGAKGQETQYF. The CDR3 bases are TGTGCCAGCAGCACCCTGGGGGCCAAGGGCCAAGAGACCCAGTACTTC. Full variable domain (remainder filled in from reference TRBV7-3 and TRBJ2-5): GAGVSQTPSNKVTEKGKYVELRCDPISGHTALYWYRQSLGQGPEFLIYFQGTGAADDSGLPNDRFFAVRPEGSVSTLKIQRTERGDSAVYLCASSTLGAKGQETQYFGPGTRLLVL.